Listed below are T cell receptor beta chains from one sample, sequenced in a study of cytomegalovirus exposure and HLA in healthy donors. Clones were read by immunoSEQ multiplex PCR, and TCRdb kept only the in-frame ones, dropping some. This table holds about 95,000 clones, over 70% found once. Sequencing was carried out using PBMCs. These receptor sequences come from a woman aged 40 to 50 in good health and CMV-seronegative. The CDR3 runs from the conserved cysteine through the conserved F or W. Part of the rows lack a size; the others show once, few, many or a class for expanded clones.

size,V,CDR3
NA,TRBV5-4,CASSSVFEQFF
NA,TRBV6-5,CASSYGGGPYNEQFF
NA,TRBV5-1,CASSSLGQENEKLFF
NA,TRBV6-1,CASSGRIRRTSYEQYF
NA,TRBV19,CASSIAANTGELFF
NA,TRBV5-4,CASSFKGARYEQYF
NA,TRBV19,CASSITNTQYF
NA,TRBV6-6,CAGTSDRDNEQFF
once,TRBV11-2,CASSLGKLAGANEQFF
NA,TRBV18,CASSPGQGSLYGYAF
NA,TRBV18,CASSHDRSVTEAFF
NA,TRBV6-5,CASRSRVSGNTIYF
few,TRBV4-1,CASSQDQAAPYEQYF
NA,TRBV19,CASSIQGAGEQYF
few,TRBV5-4,CASSLASGNYEAFF
NA,TRBV7-2,CASSHAGNEQFF
NA,TRBV29-1,CSVSLGVGSTDTQYF
NA,TRBV6-1,CASSEYGTPGAGKQPQHF
NA,TRBV4-2,CASSQSSGAGSGETQYF
NA,TRBV9,CASSVALGNYNEQFF
once,TRBV4-1,CASSQVYGVSTEAFF
NA,TRBV7-2,CASSHSSGFFRTSTDTQYF
NA,TRBV7-2,CASSSQGNTEAFF
NA,TRBV4-1,CASSPGTVEQFF
NA,TRBV18,CASSPSQQDTQYF
few,TRBV6-6,CASSYPNNQPQHF
NA,TRBV2,CASSAEDRGRGEQYF
NA,TRBV15,CATSSSSVGGGEETQYF
NA,TRBV28,CASSPREVEETQYF
NA,TRBV7-3,CASSLNSGYSGGATDTQYF
once,TRBV28,CASRLETEAFF
NA,TRBV6-1,CASSGTLEVVNEKLFF
few,TRBV6-1,CASTTGENQPQHF
NA,TRBV7-8,CASSLAGDRSSSYNSPLHF
NA,TRBV7-3,CASSLAGTASSYEQYF
NA,TRBV5-1,CASSLYPLMDTEAFF
once,TRBV7-8,CASSLDTNTEAFF
NA,TRBV7-6,CASSLGLWANTEAFF
once,TRBV27,CASLLQGEAFF
once,TRBV4-1,CASSQGARSEAFF
NA,TRBV6-5,CASRSQAANTEAFF
NA,TRBV6-1,CASEWGTVGSYEQYF
once,TRBV6-6,CASSPGGPYGYTF
NA,TRBV7-3,CASSLTEGDTQYF
NA,TRBV6-5,CASRYKGAPYGYTF
NA,TRBV7-2,CASSWGDSSRTQYF
NA,TRBV6-5,CASSYSRSTEAFF
NA,TRBV28,CASSHKGGGLDTEAFF
NA,TRBV27,CASSSTSGKVHF
NA,TRBV5-1,CASSLEPLAEELFF
NA,TRBV28,CASSPSGTGVLQPQHF
NA,TRBV19,CASTRTGVNQPQHF
NA,TRBV18,CASSETARNTEAFF
NA,TRBV7-8,CASSEDRGFWETQYF
NA,TRBV11-3,CASSWTVNTEAFF